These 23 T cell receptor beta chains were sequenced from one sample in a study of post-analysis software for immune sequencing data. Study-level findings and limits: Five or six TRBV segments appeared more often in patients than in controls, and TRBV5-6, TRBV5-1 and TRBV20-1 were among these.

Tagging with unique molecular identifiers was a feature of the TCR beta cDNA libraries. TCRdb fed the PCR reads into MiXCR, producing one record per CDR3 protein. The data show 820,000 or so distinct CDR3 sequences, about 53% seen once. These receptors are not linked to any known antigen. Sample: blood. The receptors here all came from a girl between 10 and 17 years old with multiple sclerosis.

This CDR3 reads CASSWGQHRIAAIGYTF. DNA for the CDR3: TGCGCCAGCAGCTGGGGACAGCATCGGATCGCGGCGATTGGCTACACCTTC. The chain is built from TRBV5-1 and TRBJ1-2, with 7 bases lining up with TRBD1. CDR3 length equals 17 residues. Germline CDR1 reads SGHRS; CDR2 reads YFSETQ. J lost 7 bases, V lost 3 bases, and 18 bases had no gene match.

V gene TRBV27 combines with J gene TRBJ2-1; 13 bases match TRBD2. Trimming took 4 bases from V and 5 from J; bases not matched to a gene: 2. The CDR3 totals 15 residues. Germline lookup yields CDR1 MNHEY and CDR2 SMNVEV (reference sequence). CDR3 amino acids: CASSSGTSGDNEQFF. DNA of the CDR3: TGTGCCAGCAGTTCCGGGACTAGCGGGGACAATGAGCAGTTCTTC.

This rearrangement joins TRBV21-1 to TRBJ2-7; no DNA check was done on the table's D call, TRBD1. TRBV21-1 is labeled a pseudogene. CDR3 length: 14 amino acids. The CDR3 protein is CVSMAGTGFDEQYF. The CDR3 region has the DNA TGTGTCAGCATGGCCGGGACAGGCTTCGACGAGCAGTACTTC.

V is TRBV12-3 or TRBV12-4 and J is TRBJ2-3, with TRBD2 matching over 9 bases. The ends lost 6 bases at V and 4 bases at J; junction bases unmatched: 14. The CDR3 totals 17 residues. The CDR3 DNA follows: TGTGCCAGCAGGCACACGCCGACTAGCGGTAAATCAGATACGCAGTATTTT. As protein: CASRHTPTSGKSDTQYF.

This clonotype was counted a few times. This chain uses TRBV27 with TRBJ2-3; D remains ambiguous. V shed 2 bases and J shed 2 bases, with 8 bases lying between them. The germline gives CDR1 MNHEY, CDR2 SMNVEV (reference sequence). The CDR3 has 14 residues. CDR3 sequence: CASSLGGYTDTQYF. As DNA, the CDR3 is TGTGCCAGCAGTTTAGGCGGATACACAGATACGCAGTATTTT.

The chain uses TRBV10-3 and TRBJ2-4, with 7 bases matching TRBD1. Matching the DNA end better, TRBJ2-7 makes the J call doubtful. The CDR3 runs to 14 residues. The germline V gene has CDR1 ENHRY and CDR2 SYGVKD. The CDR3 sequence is CAISFGTESSEQYF. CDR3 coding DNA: TGTGCCATCAGTTTCGGGACAGAGAGTTCCGAGCAGTACTTC.

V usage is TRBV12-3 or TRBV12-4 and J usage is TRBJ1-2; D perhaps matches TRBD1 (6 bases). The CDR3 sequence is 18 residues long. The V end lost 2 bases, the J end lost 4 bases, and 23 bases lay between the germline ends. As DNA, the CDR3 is TGTGCCAGCAGTTTACGGTTTGGGGGCCCCACTGTTAGCTATGGCTACACCTTC. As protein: CASSLRFGGPTVSYGYTF.

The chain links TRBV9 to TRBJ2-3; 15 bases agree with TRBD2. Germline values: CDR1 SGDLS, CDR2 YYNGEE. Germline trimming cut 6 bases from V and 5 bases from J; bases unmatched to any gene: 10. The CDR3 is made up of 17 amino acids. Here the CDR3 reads CASKDDGLAGGKDTQYF. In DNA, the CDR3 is TGTGCCAGCAAGGACGACGGACTAGCGGGAGGGAAAGATACGCAGTATTTT. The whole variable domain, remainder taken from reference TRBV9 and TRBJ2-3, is DSGVTQTPKHLITATGQRVTLRCSPRSGDLSVYWYQQSLDQGLQFLIQYYNGEERAKGNILERFSAQQFPDLHSELNLSSLELGDSALYFCASKDDGLAGGKDTQYFGPGTRLTVL.

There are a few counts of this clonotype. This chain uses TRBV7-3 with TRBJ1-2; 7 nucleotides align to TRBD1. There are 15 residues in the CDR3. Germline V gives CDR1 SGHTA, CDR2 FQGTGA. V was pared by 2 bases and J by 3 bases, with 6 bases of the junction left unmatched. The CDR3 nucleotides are TGTGCCAGCAGCTTAGGAGGGGGCGCGGACTATGGCTACACCTTC. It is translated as CASSLGGGADYGYTF.

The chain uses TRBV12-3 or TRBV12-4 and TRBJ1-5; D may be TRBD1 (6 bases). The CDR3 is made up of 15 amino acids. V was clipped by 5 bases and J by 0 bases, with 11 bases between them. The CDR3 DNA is TGTGCCAGCAGTACCCGGACAGCTAGCAATCAGCCCCAGCATTTT. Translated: CASSTRTASNQPQHF.

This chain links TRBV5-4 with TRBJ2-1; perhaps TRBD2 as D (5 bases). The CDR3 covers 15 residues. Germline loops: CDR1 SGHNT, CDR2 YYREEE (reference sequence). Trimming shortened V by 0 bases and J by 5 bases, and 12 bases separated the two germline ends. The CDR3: CASSLALTGNNEQFF. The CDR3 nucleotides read TGTGCCAGCAGCTTGGCCCTAACGGGGAACAATGAGCAGTTCTTC.

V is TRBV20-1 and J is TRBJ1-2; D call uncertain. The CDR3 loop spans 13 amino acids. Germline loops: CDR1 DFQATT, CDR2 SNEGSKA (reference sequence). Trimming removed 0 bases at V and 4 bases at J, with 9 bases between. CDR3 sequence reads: CSAREGRLYGYTF. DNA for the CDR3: TGCAGTGCTAGAGAAGGGAGACTCTATGGCTACACCTTC.

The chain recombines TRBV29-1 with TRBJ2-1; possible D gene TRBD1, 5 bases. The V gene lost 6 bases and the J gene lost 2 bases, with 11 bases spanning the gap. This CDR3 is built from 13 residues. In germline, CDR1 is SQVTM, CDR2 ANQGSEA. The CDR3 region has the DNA TGCAGCGTGACAGAGCCCACCTACAATGAGCAGTTCTTC. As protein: CSVTEPTYNEQFF.

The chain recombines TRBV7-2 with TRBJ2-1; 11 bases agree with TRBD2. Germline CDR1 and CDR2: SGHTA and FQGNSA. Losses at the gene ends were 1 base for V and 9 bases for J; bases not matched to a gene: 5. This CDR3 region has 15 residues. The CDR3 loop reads CASSLVFLAGGEQFF. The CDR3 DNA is TGTGCCAGCAGCTTAGTGTTCCTAGCGGGAGGTGAGCAGTTCTTC.

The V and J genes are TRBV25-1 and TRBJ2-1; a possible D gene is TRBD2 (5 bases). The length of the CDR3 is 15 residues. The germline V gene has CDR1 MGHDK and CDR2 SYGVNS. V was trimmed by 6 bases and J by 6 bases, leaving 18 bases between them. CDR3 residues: CASRGVGLAANEQFF. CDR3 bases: TGTGCCAGCAGGGGCGTCGGCCTAGCTGCCAATGAGCAGTTCTTC.

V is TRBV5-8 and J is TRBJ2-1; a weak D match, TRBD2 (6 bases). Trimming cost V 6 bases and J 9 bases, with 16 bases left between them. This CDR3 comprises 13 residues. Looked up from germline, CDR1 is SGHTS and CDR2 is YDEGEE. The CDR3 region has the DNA TGTGCCAGCACCAGGTCGGGGAGGAGTGAGCAGTTCTTC. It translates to CASTRSGRSEQFF.

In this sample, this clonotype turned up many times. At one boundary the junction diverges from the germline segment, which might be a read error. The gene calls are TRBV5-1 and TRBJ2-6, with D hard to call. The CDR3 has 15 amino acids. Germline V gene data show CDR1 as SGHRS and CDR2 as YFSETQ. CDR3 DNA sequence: TGTGCCAGCAGTTTAGTCGGCTCTGGGGCCAACGTCCTGACTTTC. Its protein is CASSLVGSGANVLTF.

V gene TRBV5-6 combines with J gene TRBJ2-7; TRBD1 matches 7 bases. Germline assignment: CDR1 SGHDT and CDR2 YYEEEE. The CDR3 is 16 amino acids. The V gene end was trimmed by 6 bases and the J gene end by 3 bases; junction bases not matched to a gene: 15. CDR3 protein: CASNMGRGRVVYEQYF. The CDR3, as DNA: TGTGCCAGCAACATGGGAAGGGGGCGCGTTGTCTACGAGCAGTACTTC.

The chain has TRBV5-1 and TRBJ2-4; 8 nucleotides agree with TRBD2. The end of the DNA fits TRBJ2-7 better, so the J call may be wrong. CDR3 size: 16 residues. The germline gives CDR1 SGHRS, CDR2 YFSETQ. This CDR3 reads CASSVIGGAENYEQYF. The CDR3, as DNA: TGCGCCAGCAGCGTCATCGGGGGGGCAGAAAACTACGAGCAGTACTTC.

CDR3 sequence reads: CASSFGTGGGITQETQYF. Written as DNA, the CDR3 is TGCGCCAGCAGCTTCGGGACAGGGGGCGGGATAACCCAAGAGACCCAGTACTTC. This rearrangement joins TRBV5-1 to TRBJ2-5, with 12 bases identical to TRBD1. CDR1 is SGHRS and CDR2 is YFSETQ in the germline V gene. With 2 bases clipped from V and 1 base from J, the junction kept 9 bases outside the gene matches. The CDR3 extends over 18 amino acids.

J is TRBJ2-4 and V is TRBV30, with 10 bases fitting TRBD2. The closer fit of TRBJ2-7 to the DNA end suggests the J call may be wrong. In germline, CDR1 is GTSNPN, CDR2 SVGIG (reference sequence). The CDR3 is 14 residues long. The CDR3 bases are TGTGCCTGGAGTTTGACTAGCGGGCATTACGAGCAGTACTTC. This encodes CAWSLTSGHYEQYF.

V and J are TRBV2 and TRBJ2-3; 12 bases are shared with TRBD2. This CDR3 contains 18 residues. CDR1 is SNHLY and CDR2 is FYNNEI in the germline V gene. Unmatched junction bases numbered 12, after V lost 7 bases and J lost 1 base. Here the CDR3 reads CASIGSSGRVGRTDTQYF. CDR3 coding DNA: TGTGCCAGCATTGGTTCTAGCGGGAGGGTGGGACGCACAGATACGCAGTATTTT.

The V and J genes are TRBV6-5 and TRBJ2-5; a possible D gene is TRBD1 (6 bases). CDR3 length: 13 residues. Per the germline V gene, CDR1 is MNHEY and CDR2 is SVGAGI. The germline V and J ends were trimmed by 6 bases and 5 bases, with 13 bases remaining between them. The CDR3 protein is CASSQGRLETQYF. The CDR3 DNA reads TGTGCCAGCAGCCAGGGGCGCCTGGAGACCCAGTACTTC.